The rows below give T cell receptor beta chains drawn from one sample of a study of T cell responses to AZD1222 COVID-19 vaccine. Here immunoSEQ multiplex PCR was the method, and the copy in TCRdb shows in-frame clones only, minus some. There are 100,000 to 150,000 clones in the sample; 90% occur only once, and nearly 4.5% lies in the top ten. The input for sequencing was peripheral blood, taken on day 0 of MenACWY control vaccination. These receptors all stem from an adult in good health. The CDR3 runs from the conserved cysteine through the conserved F or W. Fields, in order: clone size, V gene, D gene, J gene, CDR3 protein, CDR3 DNA. A D gene is named only where the DNA matches it firmly. Clone size appears in some rows only: once, few, many, or a class for an expanded clone.

-	TRBV7-2	-	TRBJ2-3	CASSPSTDTQYF	TGTGCCAGCAGTCCTAGCACAGATACGCAGTATTTT
-	TRBV18	-	TRBJ1-1	CASSPRVGETEAFF	TGTGCCAGCTCACCACGGGTGGGCGAAACTGAAGCTTTCTTT
-	TRBV6-5	-	TRBJ1-1	CACQGTKGNTEAFF	TGTGCCTGCCAGGGGACGAAGGGGAACACTGAAGCTTTCTTT
-	TRBV18	-	TRBJ2-1	CASSPSGDGNEQFF	TGTGCCAGCTCACCCTCCGGGGATGGCAATGAGCAGTTCTTC
-	TRBV12-3/TRBV12-4	-	TRBJ1-1	CASRTAGDTEAFF	TGTGCCAGCCGGACCGCAGGAGACACTGAAGCTTTCTTT
-	TRBV11-2	-	TRBJ1-2	CASSSPLGATF	TGTGCCAGCAGCTCACCACTGGGGGCCACCTTC
-	TRBV27	-	TRBJ1-6	CASRFFGPSSYNSPLHF	TGTGCCAGCCGCTTCTTTGGACCGAGCTCCTATAATTCACCCCTCCACTTT
-	TRBV7-6	-	TRBJ2-7	CASSLGGDSYEQYF	TGTGCCAGCAGCTTAGGGGGGGACAGCTACGAGCAGTACTTC
-	TRBV6-5	-	TRBJ1-2	CASTQYAGGGYTF	TGTGCCAGCACCCAGTACGCGGGAGGTGGCTACACCTTC
-	TRBV27	TRBD2	TRBJ2-1	CASSLLAGGNNEQFF	TGTGCCAGCAGTCTTCTAGCGGGCGGCAACAATGAGCAGTTCTTC
-	TRBV27	-	TRBJ2-6	CASKREASWGANVLTF	TGTGCCAGCAAAAGGGAGGCCTCTTGGGGGGCCAACGTCCTGACTTTC
-	TRBV28	TRBD1	TRBJ1-1	CASSSYGTGFTEAFF	TGTGCCAGCAGTTCCTACGGGACAGGGTTCACTGAAGCTTTCTTT
-	TRBV7-9	-	TRBJ2-7	CASSQTGYEQYF	TGTGCCAGCAGTCAGACAGGTTACGAGCAGTACTTC
-	TRBV27	TRBD1	TRBJ1-2	CASSLGTGRYGYTF	TGTGCCAGCAGTTTAGGGACAGGGCGCTATGGCTACACCTTC
few	TRBV19	-	TRBJ2-7	CASSMEDTFSYEQYF	TGTGCCAGTAGTATGGAGGACACCTTCTCCTACGAGCAGTACTTC